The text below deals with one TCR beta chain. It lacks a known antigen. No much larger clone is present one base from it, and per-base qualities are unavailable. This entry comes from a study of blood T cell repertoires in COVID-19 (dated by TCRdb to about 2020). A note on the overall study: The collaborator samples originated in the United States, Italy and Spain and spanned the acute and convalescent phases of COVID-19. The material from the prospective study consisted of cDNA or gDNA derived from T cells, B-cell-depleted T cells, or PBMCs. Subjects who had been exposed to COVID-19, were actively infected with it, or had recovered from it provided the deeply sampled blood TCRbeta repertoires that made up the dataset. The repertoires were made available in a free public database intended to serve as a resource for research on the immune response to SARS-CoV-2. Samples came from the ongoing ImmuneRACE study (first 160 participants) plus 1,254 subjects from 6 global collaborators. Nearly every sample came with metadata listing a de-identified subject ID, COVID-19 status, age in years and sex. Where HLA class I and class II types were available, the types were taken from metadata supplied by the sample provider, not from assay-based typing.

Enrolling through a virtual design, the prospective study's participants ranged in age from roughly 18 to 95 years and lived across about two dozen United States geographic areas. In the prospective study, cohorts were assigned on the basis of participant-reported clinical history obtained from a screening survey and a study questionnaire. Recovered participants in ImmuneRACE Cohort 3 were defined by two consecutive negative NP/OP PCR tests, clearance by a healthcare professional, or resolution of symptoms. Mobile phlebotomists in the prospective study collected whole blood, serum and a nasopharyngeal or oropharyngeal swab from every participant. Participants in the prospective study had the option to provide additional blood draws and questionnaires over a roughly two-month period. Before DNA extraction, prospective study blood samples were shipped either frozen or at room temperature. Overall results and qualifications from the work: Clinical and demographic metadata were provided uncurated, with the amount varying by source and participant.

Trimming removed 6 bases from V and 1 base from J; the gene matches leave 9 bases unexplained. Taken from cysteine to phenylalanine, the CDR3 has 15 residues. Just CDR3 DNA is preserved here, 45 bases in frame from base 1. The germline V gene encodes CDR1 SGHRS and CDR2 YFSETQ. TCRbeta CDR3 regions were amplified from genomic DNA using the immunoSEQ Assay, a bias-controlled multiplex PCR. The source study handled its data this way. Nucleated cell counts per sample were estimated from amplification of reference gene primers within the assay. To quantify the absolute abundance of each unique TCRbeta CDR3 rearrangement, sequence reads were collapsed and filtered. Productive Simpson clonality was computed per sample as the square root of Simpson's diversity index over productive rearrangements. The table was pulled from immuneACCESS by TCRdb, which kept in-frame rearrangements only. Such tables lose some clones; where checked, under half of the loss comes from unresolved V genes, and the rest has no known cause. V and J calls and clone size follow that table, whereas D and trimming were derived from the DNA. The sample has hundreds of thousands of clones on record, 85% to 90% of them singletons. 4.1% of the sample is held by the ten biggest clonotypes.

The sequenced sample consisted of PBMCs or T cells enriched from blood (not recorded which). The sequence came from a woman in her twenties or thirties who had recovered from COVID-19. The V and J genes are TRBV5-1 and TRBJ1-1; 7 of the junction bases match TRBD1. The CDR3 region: CASTRTGEWNTEAFF. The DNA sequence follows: TGCGCCAGCACTCGAACAGGGGAATGGAACACTGAAGCTTTCTTT.